The subject of this entry is one T cell receptor (beta chain). This entry belongs to a study of blood T cell repertoires in COVID-19. Background on the study: Whether acute or convalescent, the COVID-19 samples came from the United States, Italy and Spain. T cells, B-cell-depleted T cells, or PBMCs provided the cDNA or gDNA that served as material.

The V gene's germline CDR1 is MNHEY and CDR2 SVGAGI. V lost 6 bases to trimming and J lost 4 bases, with 12 bases between them. This CDR3 comprises 13 residues. As processed by the authors: Nucleated cell counts were estimated from reference gene primer amplification. Profiled with immunoSEQ multiplex PCR; TCRdb holds only in-frame clones, not every one. The D gene and trimming were derived from the DNA, and the V and J assignments and clone size from that table. The profile shows approximately 210,000 clones, about nine tenths of them singletons. The gene calls are TRBV6-5 and TRBJ1-2; tentatively, D is TRBD1 (5 bases). The sequencing sample was made of peripheral blood. The source of this sequence is a man aged 25 to 40 who had recovered from COVID-19. DNA for the CDR3: TGTGCCAGCAGCGGGGGACGGTTCTATGGCTACACCTTC. It is translated as CASSGGRFYGYTF.